Listed below are T cell receptor beta chains from one sample, sequenced in a study of blood T cell repertoires in COVID-19. TCRdb's copy holds only in-frame clones and misses some; the assay was immunoSEQ multiplex PCR. The table lists about 110,000 clones, 76% of them singletons. Sequencing used peripheral blood. The receptors were gathered from a woman of 80 years or more with acute or convalescent COVID-19. Both conserved end residues are part of each CDR3. Each record gives: CDR3 protein, V gene, D gene. A D gene is named only where the DNA matches it firmly.

CASSEARNTIYF TRBV2 -
CASSYGSYEQYF TRBV28 -
CASSPEDRVSEAFF TRBV28 TRBD1
CASSLAFSSGSNEQYF TRBV5-4 TRBD2
CASSPRTGRDVQTDTQYF TRBV18 -
CASSLQGAGAFF TRBV13 TRBD1
CASSPGTGGLEQFF TRBV5-1 TRBD1
CASSLARFGNTGELFF TRBV28 -
CASSFAGATTGELFF TRBV7-7 -
CASRGDVSYGELFF TRBV2 -
CASSLFDPGGGGEQYF TRBV6-5 TRBD2
CASRGRSTDTQYF TRBV2 -
CASSEGVRDTQYF TRBV5-5 -
CASGLELLAFF TRBV12-5 -
CASSLLTGHSYEQYF TRBV11-2 -
CASSSNRGGATDTQYF TRBV11-2 -
CASSPQVNEQFF TRBV28 -
CASSLGRSLQETQYF TRBV7-3 -
CASSFNSGRSYEQYF TRBV5-1 TRBD2
CAWSVTGTGSYTF TRBV30 TRBD1
CASIAGTAYGYTF TRBV6-5 TRBD1
CASSLLGGGRGEQYF TRBV7-6 TRBD2
CASSLVFSGVGEQYF TRBV7-2 -
CASSLVGLGQANQPQHF TRBV7-2 TRBD1
CASSQGLPLDIYNEQFF TRBV3-1/TRBV3-2 -
CASSEGDRGLVGEQFF TRBV6-1 TRBD1
CASSQKRPDSTGNQPQHF TRBV4-1 -
CASSPSGQGSNTIYF TRBV4-2 TRBD1
CASSLDRGVSSGNTIYF TRBV7-8 TRBD1
CASTWIGDGELFF TRBV6-5 -
CSAGQHGYTF TRBV20-1 -
CASRDFPNEKLFF TRBV27 -
CASSLTGAVETQYF TRBV7-3 -
CASSLVSGGLSYEQYF TRBV7-6 TRBD2
CASSAGTSGYNEQFF TRBV11-2 TRBD2
CASRRTGGNGNTIYF TRBV5-1 TRBD1
CASSRGGGGDYGYTF TRBV5-5 -
CASSLGTSGSYEQYF TRBV4-3 TRBD2
CASSLVVAGSLTDTQYF TRBV5-6 TRBD2
CASSQDSGNNQPQHF TRBV4-1 -
CASSTSAIRGGLAKNIQYF TRBV21-1 -
CASSSRPSGPNEQFF TRBV9 -
CASSPGGTNYGYTF TRBV6-5 -
CSASPQFTGTSGALVYEQYF TRBV20-1 TRBD2
CASSLAQGPTDTQYF TRBV7-9 -
CAWEPGQGSNQPQHF TRBV30 TRBD1
CASSLDRGPDYEQYF TRBV6-2/TRBV6-3 TRBD1
CASSVGASGGNGEQFF TRBV9 TRBD2
CAWREGPGDEKLFF TRBV30 -
CASSFRQGQAEQFF TRBV5-1 TRBD1
CASSQVRGSDSYNEQFF TRBV4-1 -
CASSPAGTDTQYF TRBV7-9 -
CASSPGGLAETQYF TRBV7-9 TRBD2
CASHSDGADTQYF TRBV5-1 -